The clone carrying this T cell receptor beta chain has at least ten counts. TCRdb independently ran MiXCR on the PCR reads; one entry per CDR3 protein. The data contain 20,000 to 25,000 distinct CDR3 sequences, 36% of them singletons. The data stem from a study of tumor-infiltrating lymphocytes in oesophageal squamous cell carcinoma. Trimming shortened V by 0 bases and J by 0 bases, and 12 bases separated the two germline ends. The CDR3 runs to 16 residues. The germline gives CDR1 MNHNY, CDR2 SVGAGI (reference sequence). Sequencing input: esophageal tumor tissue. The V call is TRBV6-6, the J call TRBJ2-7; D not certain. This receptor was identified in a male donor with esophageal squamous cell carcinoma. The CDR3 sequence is CASSYSFDLSSYEQYF. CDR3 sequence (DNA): TGTGCCAGCAGTTACTCATTCGACCTAAGCTCCTACGAGCAGTACTTC.